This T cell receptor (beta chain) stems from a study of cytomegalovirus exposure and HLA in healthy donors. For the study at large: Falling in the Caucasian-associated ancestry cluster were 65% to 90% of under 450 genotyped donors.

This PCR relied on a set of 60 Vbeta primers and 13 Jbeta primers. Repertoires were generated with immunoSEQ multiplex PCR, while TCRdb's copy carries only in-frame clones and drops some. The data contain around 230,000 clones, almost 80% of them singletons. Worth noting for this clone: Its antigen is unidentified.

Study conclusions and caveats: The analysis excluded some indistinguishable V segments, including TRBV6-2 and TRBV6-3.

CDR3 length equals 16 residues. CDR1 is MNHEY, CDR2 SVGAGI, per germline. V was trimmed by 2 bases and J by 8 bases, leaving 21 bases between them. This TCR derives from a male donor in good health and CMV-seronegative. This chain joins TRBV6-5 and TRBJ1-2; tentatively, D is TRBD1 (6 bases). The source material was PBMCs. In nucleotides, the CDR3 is TGTGCCAGCAGTTACGAGCGGCAGGGGAGTACTGGGGGCTACACCTTC. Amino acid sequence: CASSYERQGSTGGYTF.